Listed below are T cell receptor beta chains from one sample, sequenced in a study of blood T cell repertoires in COVID-19. Sequencing used immunoSEQ multiplex PCR; TCRdb keeps in-frame clones, though not all of them. Here the sample spans under 350,000 clones, 85% being singletons. The sample taken for sequencing was peripheral blood. The receptor set was obtained from a human donor in a cohort sampled during active COVID-19. Each CDR3 is given with its conserved first and last residue. The D gene is left open where the match is weak. Clone size is given for some rows only: seen once, a few or many times, or a class if the clone is expanded.

TRBJ1-4 once - TRBV30 CAWSVVGAREKLFF TGTGCCTGGAGTGTAGTTGGGGCGCGCGAAAAACTGTTTTTT
TRBJ2-1 - TRBD2 TRBV3-1/TRBV3-2 CASSHPLGAGDNEQFF TGTGCCAGCAGCCACCCGCTAGGAGCGGGGGACAATGAGCAGTTCTTC
TRBJ1-1 - - TRBV6-5 CASSARGSAFF TGTGCCAGCAGCGCGCGGGGGAGTGCTTTCTTT
TRBJ2-3 - - TRBV14 CASSLTALHTDTQYF TGTGCCAGCAGCCTTACAGCTCTTCACACAGATACGCAGTATTTT
TRBJ1-2 once TRBD1 TRBV24-1 CATSEPGQGVGYTF TGTGCCACCAGTGAGCCGGGACAGGGGGTTGGCTACACCTTC
TRBJ1-2 - - TRBV18 CASSPPSSGYGYTF TGTGCCAGCTCACCTCCCAGTTCTGGCTATGGCTACACCTTC
TRBJ2-3 - TRBD2 TRBV5-1 CASSLEGLAIADTQYF TGCGCCAGCAGCTTGGAGGGACTAGCGATCGCAGATACGCAGTATTTT
TRBJ1-3 - TRBD1 TRBV11-2 CASSTRTGLSGNTIYF TGTGCCAGCAGCACCCGGACAGGGCTATCTGGAAACACCATATATTTT
TRBJ2-2 - - TRBV30 CAWSAPTAPNTGELFF TGTGCCTGGAGTGCCCCGACTGCCCCGAACACCGGGGAGCTGTTTTTT
TRBJ1-2 once - TRBV30 CAWIEDKDYGYTF TGTGCCTGGATAGAAGACAAAGATTATGGCTACACCTTC
TRBJ2-7 once TRBD2 TRBV5-1 CASSLRGLAGSYEQYF TGCGCCAGCAGCTTGCGGGGACTAGCGGGAAGCTACGAGCAGTACTTC
TRBJ1-5 - - TRBV19 CASSIGQINQPQHF TGTGCCAGTAGTATCGGACAGATTAATCAGCCCCAGCATTTT
TRBJ2-6 - TRBD1 TRBV9 CASSVMRQGPWGSGANVLTF TGTGCCAGCAGCGTAATGAGACAGGGGCCGTGGGGCTCTGGGGCCAACGTCCTGACTTTC
TRBJ1-1 - - TRBV5-1 CASSLEAGSAFVAFF TGCGCCAGCAGCTTGGAGGCAGGATCGGCGTTCGTAGCTTTCTTT
TRBJ1-3 - - TRBV9 CASSPPWRVEDSGNTIYF TGTGCCAGCAGCCCACCCTGGCGGGTGGAGGACTCTGGAAACACCATATATTTT
TRBJ1-3 - - TRBV4-1 CASSQEDRLSGNTIYF TGCGCCAGCAGCCAGGAGGATCGGCTATCTGGAAACACCATATATTTT
TRBJ2-2 once TRBD1 TRBV5-4 CASSLGRGQGPGELFF TGTGCCAGCAGCTTGGGGCGCGGACAGGGGCCCGGGGAGCTGTTTTTT
TRBJ2-7 once TRBD1 TRBV5-1 CASRYGTGAYEQYF TGCGCCAGCAGGTACGGGACAGGGGCGTACGAGCAGTACTTC
TRBJ1-2 few - TRBV5-4 CASSKHTISNYGYTF TGTGCCAGCAGCAAACACACCATTTCTAACTATGGCTACACCTTC
TRBJ1-4 - - TRBV7-9 CASRQSEVEKLFF TGTGCCAGCAGGCAAAGCGAGGTTGAAAAACTGTTTTTT
TRBJ2-2 - TRBD2 TRBV5-1 CASSLAASGGYTGELFF TGCGCCAGCAGCTTGGCTGCTAGCGGGGGGTACACCGGGGAGCTGTTTTTT
TRBJ1-2 - - TRBV29-1 CSVVVGGGYTF TGCAGCGTTGTGGTGGGAGGTGGCTACACCTTC
TRBJ1-2 - - TRBV6-5 CASQGTGVGYTF TGTGCCAGCCAAGGGACGGGGGTTGGCTACACCTTC
TRBJ2-4 few TRBD2 TRBV30 CAWRIGGDGAKNIQYF TGTGCCTGGAGGATTGGGGGGGATGGGGCCAAAAACATTCAGTACTTC
TRBJ2-2 - TRBD1 TRBV4-1 CASSHTTGGLVGELFF TGCGCCAGCAGCCATACGACAGGGGGCCTCGTCGGGGAGCTGTTTTTT
TRBJ1-1 - TRBD1 TRBV5-6 CASSLDWGQLTEAFF TGTGCCAGCAGCTTGGATTGGGGACAGCTCACTGAAGCTTTCTTT
TRBJ2-3 - TRBD2 TRBV3-1/TRBV3-2 CASSQEPGGSTDTQYF TGTGCCAGCAGCCAAGAGCCGGGGGGTAGCACAGATACGCAGTATTTT
TRBJ2-7 - - TRBV10-3 CAIGPSYEQYF TGTGCCATCGGGCCTTCCTACGAGCAGTACTTC
TRBJ1-1 - TRBD1 TRBV2 CASSARQGDNTEAFF TGTGCCAGCAGCGCCAGACAGGGAGACAACACTGAAGCTTTCTTT
TRBJ2-1 - TRBD1 TRBV30 CAWRDRGFYNEQFF TGTGCCTGGAGAGACAGGGGGTTTTACAATGAGCAGTTCTTC
TRBJ2-3 - - TRBV9 CASSVDSRTDTQYF TGTGCCAGCAGCGTCGACAGCCGCACAGATACGCAGTATTTT
TRBJ1-1 - - TRBV7-2 CASSPTSLGGAPEAFF TGTGCCAGCAGCCCGACCTCGTTGGGGGGAGCTCCTGAAGCTTTCTTT
TRBJ1-1 - TRBD1 TRBV5-1 CASSLRGTGNVNTEAFF TGCGCCAGCAGCCTGAGAGGGACAGGGAACGTGAACACTGAAGCTTTCTTT
TRBJ1-1 - - TRBV2 CASSELQSPNTEAFF TGTGCCAGCAGTGAATTACAGAGTCCGAACACTGAAGCTTTCTTT
TRBJ2-5 - - TRBV9 CASSAPSETQYF TGTGCCAGCAGCGCCCCCTCGGAGACCCAGTACTTC
TRBJ1-2 - TRBD1 TRBV27 CASSGTENYGYTF TGTGCCAGCAGCGGGACAGAGAACTATGGCTACACCTTC
TRBJ2-4 - - TRBV2 CASSWTGENIQYF TGTGCCAGCAGTTGGACCGGGGAAAACATTCAGTACTTC
TRBJ2-1 - TRBD2 TRBV18 CASSPLAGGRYYNEQFF TGTGCCAGCTCACCACTAGCGGGGGGGCGATATTACAATGAGCAGTTCTTC
TRBJ1-5 - - TRBV19 CASSIGRSNQPQHF TGTGCCAGTAGTATAGGCAGGTCTAATCAGCCCCAGCATTTT
TRBJ2-1 - - TRBV18 CASSQQGEQFF TGTGCCAGCTCACAACAGGGTGAGCAGTTCTTC
TRBJ2-2 - TRBD2 TRBV2 CASTEGSGATGELFF TGTGCCAGCACCGAGGGTAGCGGGGCCACCGGGGAGCTGTTTTTT
TRBJ1-1 - TRBD1 TRBV6-5 CASSSRTGGTTEAFF TGTGCCAGCAGTTCCCGGACAGGAGGGACCACTGAAGCTTTCTTT
TRBJ2-7 few TRBD1 TRBV2 CASSAVTGGEQYF TGTGCCAGCAGTGCCGTGACAGGGGGCGAGCAGTACTTC
TRBJ2-3 - - TRBV5-1 CASSLNRDTDTQYF TGCGCCAGCAGCTTGAACCGGGACACAGATACGCAGTATTTT
TRBJ1-2 once - TRBV6-5 CASTSTSGKSGYTF TGTGCCAGCACTTCTACATCGGGGAAAAGCGGCTACACCTTC
TRBJ2-1 - TRBD1 TRBV6-5 CASSQTGENEQFF TGTGCCAGCAGTCAAACAGGGGAGAATGAGCAGTTCTTC
TRBJ2-2 - TRBD1 TRBV25-1 CASTSGQGAVTGELFF TGTGCCAGCACTTCTGGACAGGGGGCTGTCACCGGGGAGCTGTTTTTT
TRBJ1-5 once - TRBV3-1/TRBV3-2 CASSYRNQPQHF TGTGCCAGCAGTTACAGGAATCAGCCCCAGCATTTT